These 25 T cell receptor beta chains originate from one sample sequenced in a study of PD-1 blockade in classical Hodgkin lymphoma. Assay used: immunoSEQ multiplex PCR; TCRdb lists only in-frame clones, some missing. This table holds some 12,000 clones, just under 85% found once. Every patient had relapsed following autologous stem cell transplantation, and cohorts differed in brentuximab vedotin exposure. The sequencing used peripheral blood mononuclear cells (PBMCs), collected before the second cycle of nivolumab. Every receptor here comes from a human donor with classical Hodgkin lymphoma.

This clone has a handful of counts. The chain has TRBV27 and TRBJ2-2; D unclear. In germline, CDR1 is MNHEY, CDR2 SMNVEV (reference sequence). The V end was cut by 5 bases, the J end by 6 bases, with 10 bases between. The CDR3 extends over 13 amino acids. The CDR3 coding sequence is TGTGCCAGCAGTGGGCAGGCCCCCGGGGAGCTGTTTTTT. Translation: CASSGQAPGELFF.

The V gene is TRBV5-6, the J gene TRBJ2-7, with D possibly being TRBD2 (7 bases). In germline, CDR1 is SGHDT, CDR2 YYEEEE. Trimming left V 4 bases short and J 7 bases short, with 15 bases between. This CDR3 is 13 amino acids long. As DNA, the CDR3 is TGTGCCAGCAGCCTAAGGGGGGGCGGGGAGCAGTACTTC. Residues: CASSLRGGGEQYF.

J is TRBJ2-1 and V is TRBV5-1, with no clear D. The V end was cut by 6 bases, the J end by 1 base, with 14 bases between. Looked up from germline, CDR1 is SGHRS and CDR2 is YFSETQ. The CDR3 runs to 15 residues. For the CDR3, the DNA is TGCGCCAGCATGGTTAGTCCCCAATCCTACAATGAGCAGTTCTTC. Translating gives CASMVSPQSYNEQFF.

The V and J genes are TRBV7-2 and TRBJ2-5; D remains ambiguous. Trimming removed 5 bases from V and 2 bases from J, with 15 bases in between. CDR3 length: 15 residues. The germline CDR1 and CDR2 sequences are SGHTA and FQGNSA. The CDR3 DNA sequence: TGTGCCAGCAGCCCGACCTTTGCTGTACAAGAGACCCAGTACTTC. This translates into CASSPTFAVQETQYF.

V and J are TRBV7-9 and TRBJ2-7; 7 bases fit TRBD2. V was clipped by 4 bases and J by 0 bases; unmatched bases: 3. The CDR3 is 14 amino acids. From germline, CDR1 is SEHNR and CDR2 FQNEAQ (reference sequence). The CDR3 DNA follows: TGTGCCAGCAGCTCTTGGGACTACTCCTACGAGCAGTACTTC. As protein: CASSSWDYSYEQYF.

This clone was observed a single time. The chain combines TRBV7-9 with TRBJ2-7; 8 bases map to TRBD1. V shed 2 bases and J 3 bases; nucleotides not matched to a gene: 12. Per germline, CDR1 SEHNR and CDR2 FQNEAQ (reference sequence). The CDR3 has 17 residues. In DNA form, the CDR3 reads TGTGCCAGCAGCTTACGCAGACAGGGGTCCCCTGGCTACGAGCAGTACTTC. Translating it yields CASSLRRQGSPGYEQYF.

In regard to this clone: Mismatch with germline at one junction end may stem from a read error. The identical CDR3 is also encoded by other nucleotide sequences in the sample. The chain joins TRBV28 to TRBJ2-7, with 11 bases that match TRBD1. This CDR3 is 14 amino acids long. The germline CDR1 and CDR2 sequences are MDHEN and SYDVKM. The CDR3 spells CASMSGQGAYEQYF. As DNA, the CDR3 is TGTGCCAGCATGAGCGGACAGGGGGCTTACGAGCAGTACTTT.

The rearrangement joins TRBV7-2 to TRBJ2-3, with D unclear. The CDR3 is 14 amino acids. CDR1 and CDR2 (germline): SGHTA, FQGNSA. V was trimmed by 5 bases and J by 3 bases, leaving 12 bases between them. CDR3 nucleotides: TGTGCCAGCAGCCGGAACGGTAAAACAGATACGCAGTATTTT. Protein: CASSRNGKTDTQYF.

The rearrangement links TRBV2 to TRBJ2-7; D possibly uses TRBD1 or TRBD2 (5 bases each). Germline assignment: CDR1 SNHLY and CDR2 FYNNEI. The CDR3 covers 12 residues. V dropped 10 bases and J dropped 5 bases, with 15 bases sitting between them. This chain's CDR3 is CATLEGRNEQYF. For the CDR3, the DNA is TGTGCCACTCTTGAGGGGCGGAACGAGCAGTACTTC.

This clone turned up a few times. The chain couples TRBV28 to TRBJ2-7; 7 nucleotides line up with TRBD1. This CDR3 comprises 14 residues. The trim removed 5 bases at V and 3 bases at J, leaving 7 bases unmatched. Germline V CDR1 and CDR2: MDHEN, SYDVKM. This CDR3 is CASSPWTGDYEQYF. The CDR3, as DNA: TGTGCCAGCAGTCCGTGGACAGGAGACTACGAGCAGTACTTC.

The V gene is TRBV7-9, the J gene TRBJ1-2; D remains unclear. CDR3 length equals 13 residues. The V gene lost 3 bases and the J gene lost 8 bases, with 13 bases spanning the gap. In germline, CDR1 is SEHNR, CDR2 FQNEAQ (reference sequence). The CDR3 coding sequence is TGTGCCAGCAGCTTCGGGATACAGAGGGGCTACACCTTC. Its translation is CASSFGIQRGYTF.

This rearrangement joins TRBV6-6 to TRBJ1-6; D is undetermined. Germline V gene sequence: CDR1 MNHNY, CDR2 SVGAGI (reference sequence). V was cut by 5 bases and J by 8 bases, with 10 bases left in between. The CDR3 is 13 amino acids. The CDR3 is CASSPVRDSPLHF. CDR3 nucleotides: TGTGCCAGCAGTCCGGTTAGGGATTCACCCCTCCACTTT.

The CDR3 DNA is TGCGCCAGCAGCCAAGATAGGCGGGGGACCTTCTGGGAGCTGTTTTTT. Translated, it gives CASSQDRRGTFWELFF. The chain joins TRBV4-3 to TRBJ2-2, with 7 bases identical to TRBD2. Germline CDR1 LGHNA, CDR2 YSLEER. V shed 0 bases, J shed 9 bases, and the junction held 10 bases outside the gene matches. The CDR3 is made up of 16 amino acids.

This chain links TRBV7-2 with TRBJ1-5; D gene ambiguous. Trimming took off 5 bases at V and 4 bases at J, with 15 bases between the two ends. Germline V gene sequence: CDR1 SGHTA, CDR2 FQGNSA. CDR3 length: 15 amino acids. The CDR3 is CASSRGTRENQPQHF. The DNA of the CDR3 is TGTGCCAGCAGCCGTGGAACTAGGGAGAATCAGCCCCAGCATTTT.

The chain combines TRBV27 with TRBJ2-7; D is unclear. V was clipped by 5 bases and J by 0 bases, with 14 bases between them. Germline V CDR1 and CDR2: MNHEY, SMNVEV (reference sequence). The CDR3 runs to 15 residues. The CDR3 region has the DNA TGTGCCAGCAGTCACGGGCCGAGAAGCTCCTACGAGCAGTACTTC. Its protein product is CASSHGPRSSYEQYF.

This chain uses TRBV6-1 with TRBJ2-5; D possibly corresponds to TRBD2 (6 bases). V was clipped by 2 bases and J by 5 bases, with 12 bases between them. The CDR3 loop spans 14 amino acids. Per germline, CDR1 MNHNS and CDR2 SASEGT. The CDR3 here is CASSEWDLWETQYF. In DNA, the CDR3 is TGTGCCAGCAGTGAATGGGACTTATGGGAGACCCAGTACTTC.

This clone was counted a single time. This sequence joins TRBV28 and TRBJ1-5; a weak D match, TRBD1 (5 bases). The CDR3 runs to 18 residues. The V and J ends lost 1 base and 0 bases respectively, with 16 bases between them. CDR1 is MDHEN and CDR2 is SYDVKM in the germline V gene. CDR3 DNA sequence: TGTGCCAGCAGTTTATACCCCGGGCAGGGTAATAGCAATCAGCCCCAGCATTTT. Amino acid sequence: CASSLYPGQGNSNQPQHF.

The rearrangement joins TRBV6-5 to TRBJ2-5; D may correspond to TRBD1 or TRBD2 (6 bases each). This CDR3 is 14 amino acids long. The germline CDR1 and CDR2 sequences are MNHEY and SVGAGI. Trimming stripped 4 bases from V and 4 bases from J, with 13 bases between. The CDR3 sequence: CASSSIRGVETQYF. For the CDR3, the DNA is TGTGCCAGCAGTTCCATAAGGGGGGTAGAGACCCAGTACTTC.

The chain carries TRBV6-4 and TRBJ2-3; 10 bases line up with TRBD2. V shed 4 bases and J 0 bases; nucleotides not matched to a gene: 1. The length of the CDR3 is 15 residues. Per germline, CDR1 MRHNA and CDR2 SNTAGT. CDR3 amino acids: CASSGLAGSTDTQYF. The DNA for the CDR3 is TGTGCCAGCAGTGGACTAGCGGGTAGCACAGATACGCAGTATTTT.

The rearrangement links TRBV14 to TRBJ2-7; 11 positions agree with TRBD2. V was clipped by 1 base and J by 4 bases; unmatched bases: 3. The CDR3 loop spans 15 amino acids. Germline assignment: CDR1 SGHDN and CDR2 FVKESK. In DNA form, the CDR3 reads TGTGCCAGCAGCCAAGGAGCTAGCGGGAGGTACGAGCAGTACTTC. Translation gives CASSQGASGRYEQYF.

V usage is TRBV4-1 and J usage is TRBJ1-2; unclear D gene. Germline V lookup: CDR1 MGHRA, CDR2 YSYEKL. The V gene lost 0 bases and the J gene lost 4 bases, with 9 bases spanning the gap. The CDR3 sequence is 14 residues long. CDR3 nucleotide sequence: TGCGCCAGCAGCCAAGATTCCCAGGCCTATGGCTACACCTTC. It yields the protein CASSQDSQAYGYTF.

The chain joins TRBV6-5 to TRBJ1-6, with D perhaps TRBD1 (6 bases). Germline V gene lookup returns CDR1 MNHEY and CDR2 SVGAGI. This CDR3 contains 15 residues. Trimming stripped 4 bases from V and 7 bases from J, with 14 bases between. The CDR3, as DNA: TGTGCCAGCAGTTGGATACAGGGTTGGAATTCACCCCTCCACTTT. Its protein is CASSWIQGWNSPLHF.

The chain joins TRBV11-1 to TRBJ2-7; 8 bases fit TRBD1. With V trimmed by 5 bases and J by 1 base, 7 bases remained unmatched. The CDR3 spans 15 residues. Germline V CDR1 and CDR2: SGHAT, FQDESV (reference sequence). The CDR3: CASSPYRGDSYEQYF. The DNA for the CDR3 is TGTGCCAGCAGCCCCTACAGGGGGGATTCCTACGAGCAGTACTTC.

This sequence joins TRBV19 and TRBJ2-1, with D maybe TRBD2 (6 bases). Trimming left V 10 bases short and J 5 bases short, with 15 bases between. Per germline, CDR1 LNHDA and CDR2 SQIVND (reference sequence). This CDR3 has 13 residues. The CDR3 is CATGLLKNNEQFF. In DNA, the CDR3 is TGTGCCACGGGACTTCTGAAAAACAATGAGCAGTTCTTC.

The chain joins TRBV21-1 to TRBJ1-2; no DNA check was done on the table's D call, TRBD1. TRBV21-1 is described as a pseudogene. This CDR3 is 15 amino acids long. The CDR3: CASSKMRDRDYGYTF. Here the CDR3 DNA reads TGTGCCAGCAGCAAAATGCGCGACAGGGACTATGGCTACACCTTC.